The present TCR beta chain was sequenced within a study of blood T cell repertoires in COVID-19 (dated by TCRdb to 2020 to 2021). Regarding the study in general: The collaborator samples originated in the United States, Italy and Spain and spanned the acute and convalescent phases of COVID-19. The prospective study material was composed of cDNA or gDNA derived from T cells, B-cell-depleted T cells, or PBMCs. Subjects who had been exposed to COVID-19, were actively infected with it, or had recovered from it provided the deeply sampled blood TCRbeta repertoires that made up the dataset. The repertoires were released in a freely available public database intended as a resource for research on the immune response to SARS-CoV-2. The samples were drawn from the first 160 participants of the ongoing ImmuneRACE study and from 1,200 or so subjects provided by 6 global collaborators. Nearly every sample came with metadata listing a de-identified subject ID, COVID-19 status, age in years and sex. Where available, HLA class I and class II types were obtained from metadata supplied by the sample provider rather than from assay-based typing.

Participants in the prospective study were enrolled through a virtual design, were aged roughly 18 to 100 years, and lived in 20 to 30 United States geographic areas. In the prospective study, cohorts were assigned on the basis of participant-reported clinical history obtained from a screening survey and a study questionnaire. Recovered participants in ImmuneRACE Cohort 3 were defined by two consecutive negative NP/OP PCR tests, clearance by a healthcare professional, or resolution of symptoms. Mobile phlebotomists in the prospective study collected whole blood, serum and a nasopharyngeal or oropharyngeal swab from every participant. Participants in the prospective study had the option to provide additional blood draws and questionnaires over a roughly 2-month period. Prospective study blood samples were shipped either frozen or at room temperature before DNA extraction. The junction shows trimming of 2 bases on V and 5 bases on J, and the gene matches do not reach 9 bases of it. The germline V gene encodes CDR1 SGHTA and CDR2 FQGNSA. Taken from cysteine to phenylalanine, the CDR3 has 16 residues. The DNA shown is the 48-base CDR3, in frame from base 1.

Beyond this particular receptor, the publication reports: The quantity of clinical and demographic metadata differed by source and by participant and was supplied without curation.

Points on this clone: Its binding antigen is unknown. Base qualities are not at hand, and no much larger clone is one base apart.

TCRbeta CDR3 regions were amplified from genomic DNA by means of the immunoSEQ Assay, a bias-controlled multiplex PCR. The original methods were these. Within the assay, amplification of reference gene primers was used to estimate how many nucleated cells each sample contained. To quantify the absolute abundance of each unique TCRbeta CDR3 rearrangement, sequence reads were collapsed and filtered. Productive Simpson clonality was computed per sample as the square root of Simpson's diversity index over productive rearrangements. TCRdb took over this immuneACCESS table, retaining in-frame rearrangements with V and J assigned. Such tables are incomplete; in checked studies, under half of the missing clones stem from an unresolved V gene, and the remainder is unexplained. V and J calls and clone size are copied from that table; D and trimming were computed from the DNA. The table for this sample lists about 370,000 clones; 80% to 90% of them were counted only once. The ten largest clones add up to 1% of the sample.

The sequenced sample consisted of PBMCs or T cells enriched from blood (not recorded which). The TCR originated in a man between 18 and 35 years old who had recovered from COVID-19. The chain is encoded by TRBV7-2 joined to TRBJ2-1; 7 central nucleotides agree with TRBD2. The base sequence is TGTGCCAGCAGCTTACAAGGCGGGAGACTGAACAATGAGCAGTTCTTC. This sequence encodes CASSLQGGRLNNEQFF.